These 9 T cell receptor beta chains were sequenced from one sample in a study of cytomegalovirus exposure and HLA in healthy donors. Both 60 Vbeta primers and 13 Jbeta primers went into the PCR. Profiled with immunoSEQ multiplex PCR; TCRdb holds only in-frame clones, not every one. The table shows approximately 190,000 clones, with about 81% occurring only once. Sequencing input: PBMCs. Every receptor here comes from a woman younger than 35 in good health and CMV-seronegative.

This chain links TRBV18 with TRBJ1-2; tentative D call: TRBD1 (6 bases). This CDR3 is 14 amino acids long. The ends were cut back, 2 bases at V and 5 bases at J, with 12 bases in the middle. Germline V gene sequence: CDR1 KGHSH, CDR2 LQKENI. CDR3 region: CASSPGGMRYGYTF. The CDR3 DNA reads as TGTGCCAGCTCACCAGGGGGCATGAGATATGGCTACACCTTC. Variable domain in full (rest from reference TRBV18 and TRBJ1-2): NAGVMQNPRHLVRRRGQEARLRCSPMKGHSHVYWYRQLPEEGLKFMVYLQKENIIDESGMPKERFSAEFPKEGPSILRIQQVVRGDSAAYFCASSPGGMRYGYTFGSGTRLTVV.

This sequence joins TRBV5-1 and TRBJ2-2; D is undetermined. Germline V gives CDR1 SGHRS, CDR2 YFSETQ. V lost 1 base, J lost 6 bases, and 7 bases lay in between. The CDR3 is made up of 13 amino acids. This chain's CDR3 is CASSLRSPGELFF. CDR3 coding DNA: TGCGCCAGCAGCTTGCGGTCCCCCGGGGAGCTGTTTTTT. The full variable domain, completed using reference TRBV5-1 and TRBJ2-2, is KAGVTQTPRYLIKTRGQQVTLSCSPISGHRSVSWYQQTPGQGLQFLFEYFSETQRNKGNFPGRFSGRQFSNSRSEMNVSTLELGDSALYLCASSLRSPGELFFGEGSRLTVL.

The rearrangement links TRBV11-2 to TRBJ2-7, with TRBD1 matching 10 bases. This CDR3 is 14 amino acids long. With 5 bases clipped from V and 4 bases from J, the junction kept 5 bases outside the gene matches. Germline values: CDR1 SGHAT, CDR2 FQNNGV. In DNA form, the CDR3 reads TGTGCCAGCAGCACGGGACAGGGGATGTACGAGCAGTACTTC. Amino acids: CASSTGQGMYEQYF.

This sequence joins TRBV19 and TRBJ2-1; 12 bases are a match to TRBD2. The trim removed 7 bases at V and 3 bases at J, leaving 7 bases unmatched. From germline, CDR1 is LNHDA and CDR2 SQIVND (reference sequence). There are 16 residues in the CDR3. The CDR3 spells CASTTQTSGGYNEQFF. The CDR3 region has the DNA TGTGCCAGTACCACACAGACTAGCGGGGGCTACAATGAGCAGTTCTTC.

The chain employs TRBV27 and TRBJ1-5, with 10 bases identical to TRBD1. V shed 7 bases and J 1 base; nucleotides not matched to a gene: 1. The CDR3 runs to 14 residues. Germline V gives CDR1 MNHEY, CDR2 SMNVEV (reference sequence). As DNA, the CDR3 is TGTGCCAGCACGACAGGGGGCAGCAATCAGCCCCAGCATTTT. Its translation: CASTTGGSNQPQHF.

V gene TRBV5-8 combines with J gene TRBJ1-1, with D perhaps TRBD1 (5 bases). Germline V CDR1 and CDR2: SGHTS, YDEGEE. V was shortened by 1 base and J by 2 bases, with 12 bases between the two germline ends. This CDR3 has 15 residues. CDR3 in DNA: TGTGCCAGCAGCTTGCCAGGGCCGGATAACACTGAAGCTTTCTTT. It translates to CASSLPGPDNTEAFF. Full variable domain (missing parts from reference TRBV5-8 and TRBJ1-1): EAGVTQSPTHLIKTRGQQATLRCSPISGHTSVYWYQQALGLGLQFLLWYDEGEERNRGNFPPRFSGRQFPNYSSELNVNALELEDSALYLCASSLPGPDNTEAFFGQGTRLTVV.

The chain has TRBV5-4 and TRBJ2-3; perhaps TRBD2 as D (7 bases). CDR1 and CDR2 from the germline V gene are SGHNT and YYREEE (reference sequence). CDR3 size: 16 residues. The ends were cut back, 3 bases at V and 4 bases at J, with 18 bases in the middle. CDR3 amino acids: CASSSPGGRGADTQYF. The CDR3 DNA reads TGTGCCAGCAGCTCTCCGGGGGGCCGGGGGGCAGATACGCAGTATTTT.

The chain has TRBV6-5 and TRBJ2-7; 7 nucleotides match TRBD2. The CDR3 is 15 amino acids. CDR1 and CDR2 (germline): MNHEY, SVGAGI. Trimming removed 6 bases from V and 0 bases from J; junction bases left unmatched: 8. The CDR3 coding sequence is TGTGCCAGCAGATACGTAGCGGGCCTCTCCTACGAGCAGTACTTC. It encodes CASRYVAGLSYEQYF.

This chain uses TRBV10-1 with TRBJ2-1; 12 positions match TRBD2. With V trimmed by 4 bases and J by 4 bases, 2 bases remained unmatched. Germline V gene lookup returns CDR1 WNHNN and CDR2 SYGVQD (reference sequence). The CDR3 is 15 residues long. CDR3 residues: CASSGGTSGYNEQFF. In DNA form, the CDR3 reads TGCGCCAGCAGTGGAGGGACTAGCGGGTACAATGAGCAGTTCTTC.